This is a list of T cell receptor beta chains from one sample in a study of T cells in Graves' hyperthyroidism and ophthalmopathy. One entry per CDR3 protein results from TCRdb running MiXCR on the multiplex PCR reads. The sample holds 800,000 or so distinct CDR3 sequences, over 35% seen once. Sequenced material: blood. Every receptor here comes from a man younger than 35 with Graves' hyperthyroidism. CDR3s include the opening cysteine and the closing phenylalanine or tryptophan. The order of the fields is CDR3 DNA, CDR3 protein, clone size, D gene, V gene, J gene. The D gene is left open where the match is weak. Size is omitted from some rows. Given values are once, few, many or a class for expanded clones.

TGCAGCGTTGACGGGGGGGGAGCCACTGAAGCTTTCTTT,CSVDGGGATEAFF,many,-,TRBV29-1,TRBJ1-1
TGTGCCAGCAATTTCAGGGACGGCACTGAAGCTTTCTTT,CASNFRDGTEAFF,-,-,TRBV25-1,TRBJ1-1
TGTGCCAGCAGCCCAGGGGCTTCACCCCTCCACTTT,CASSPGASPLHF,many,-,TRBV9,TRBJ1-6
TGTGCCAGTAGTATACAACGGAACTATGGCTACACCTTC,CASSIQRNYGYTF,many,-,TRBV19,TRBJ1-2
TGTGCCAGCAGCTTAGGCCCCGGTGGGGGGGAGCCCCAGCATTTT,CASSLGPGGGEPQHF,few,-,TRBV11-2,TRBJ1-5
TGCGCCAGCAGAGATCCAGGGCCCCCTTTCGGAGCTTTCTTT,CASRDPGPPFGAFF,few,-,TRBV10-2,TRBJ1-1
TGTGCCAGCAGTGAAAACCCCGGACAGTACGAGCAGTACTTC,CASSENPGQYEQYF,few,-,TRBV2,TRBJ2-7
TGTGCCAGCAGCTTGGATGAGGGGTACCAGCATTTT,CASSLDEGYQHF,-,-,TRBV5-4,TRBJ1-5
TGCGCCAGCAGCCAAGATTGGGTCGGGGGGAAGACCCAGTACTTC,CASSQDWVGGKTQYF,-,TRBD2,TRBV4-1,TRBJ2-5
TGCAGCGTTGGGGCAGGTAGGCAGCCCCAGTACTTC,CSVGAGRQPQYF,-,-,TRBV29-1,TRBJ2-5
TGTGCCAGCAGCTCAGACAGGGCTCAGCCCCAGCATTTT,CASSSDRAQPQHF,-,TRBD1,TRBV7-2,TRBJ1-5
TGCAGCTCTAGGGCAGGGGCCGTGAACACTGAAGCTTTCTTT,CSSRAGAVNTEAFF,few,-,TRBV29-1,TRBJ1-1
TGTGCCACACGAACAGGGAGCTCTGGGGCCAACGTCCTGACTTTC,CATRTGSSGANVLTF,-,-,TRBV10-3,TRBJ2-6
TGTGCCACCAGCAGAGGCGCTAAAATTGGACGGCGGGGAGTGGAAAAACTGTTTTTT,CATSRGAKIGRRGVEKLFF,-,-,TRBV15,TRBJ1-4
TGTGCCAGCAGTTACGGGACTAATGAAAAACTGTTTTTT,CASSYGTNEKLFF,few,-,TRBV6-5,TRBJ1-4
TGTGCCAGTAGTATAACCGTCCTGACTTTC,CASSITVLTF,-,-,TRBV19,TRBJ2-6
TGTGCCAGCAGCCAAGATCCGGGAGGGTTTAACTATGGCTACACCTTC,CASSQDPGGFNYGYTF,-,-,TRBV2,TRBJ1-2
TGTGCCAGCAGGGACAGGGTTGGGTACTTC,CASRDRVGYF,-,TRBD1,TRBV6-5,TRBJ2-7
TGCAGCGTTACCCGACAGGGGGGGAACACTGAAGCTTTCTTT,CSVTRQGGNTEAFF,many,TRBD1,TRBV29-1,TRBJ1-1
TGTGCCAGCAGTACCGGGACAGGGAACAACGAGCAGTACTTC,CASSTGTGNNEQYF,-,TRBD1,TRBV12-3/TRBV12-4,TRBJ2-7
TGTGCCAGCAGCTTAATGGGGGATGAAGCTTTCTTT,CASSLMGDEAFF,-,-,TRBV7-9,TRBJ1-1
TGTGCCACCAGCAGAGGACAGGCGGCGGAAAAACTGTTTTTT,CATSRGQAAEKLFF,-,-,TRBV15,TRBJ1-4
TGTGCCAGCAGCGTAGGGATATCGGACAGTATCGGGCTGGATTCACCCCTCCACTTT,CASSVGISDSIGLDSPLHF,-,-,TRBV9,TRBJ1-6
TGCAGTGCTAGATTAAAGACAGGGGCCGGATCACCCCTCCACTTT,CSARLKTGAGSPLHF,-,TRBD1,TRBV20-1,TRBJ1-6
TGTGCCAGCAGTTACCGGACAGATAACACTGAAGCTTTCTTT,CASSYRTDNTEAFF,many,-,TRBV6-5,TRBJ1-1
TGTGCCAGCAGCTTCTGGGACAGGGACTCACCCCTCCACTTT,CASSFWDRDSPLHF,many,TRBD1,TRBV7-2,TRBJ1-6
TGTGCCAGCAGCCGGGGACAGGGGAGCCGGCAGTACTTC,CASSRGQGSRQYF,-,TRBD1,TRBV7-4,TRBJ2-7
TGTGCCAGCAGCTTGTCCGGGACTACCTACTCCTACGAGCAGTACTTC,CASSLSGTTYSYEQYF,few,TRBD2,TRBV5-6,TRBJ2-7
TGTGCCAGTAGTCCCCGGGACAGTTATCAGCCCCAGCATTTT,CASSPRDSYQPQHF,many,TRBD1,TRBV19,TRBJ1-5
TGTGCCAGCAGCTTAGGCAGGGGGCGGCAGCCCCAGCATTTT,CASSLGRGRQPQHF,-,TRBD1,TRBV7-9,TRBJ1-5
TGCAGCGTTGAAGATGGGGACAGATCCCTGAACACTGAAGCTTTCTTT,CSVEDGDRSLNTEAFF,-,TRBD1,TRBV29-1,TRBJ1-1
TGTGCCAGCAGCTTGACTAGCCAGGGGAATAGGGCCCTCCACTTT,CASSLTSQGNRALHF,-,-,TRBV7-9,TRBJ1-6
TGTGCCAGCAGTGAAGCGCTTCGTTGGGGGAACAGGAACACTGAAGCTTTCTTT,CASSEALRWGNRNTEAFF,-,-,TRBV2,TRBJ1-1
TGTGCCAGCAGCTTGATGCTCCAGGGATACGAGCAGTACTTC,CASSLMLQGYEQYF,few,-,TRBV5-6,TRBJ2-7
TGTGCCAGCAGCCCTGTGGGAGGGGACTATGGCTACACCTTC,CASSPVGGDYGYTF,-,-,TRBV7-4,TRBJ1-2
TGTGCCTGGAGTGTTCGGCCCAGAACCTACGAGCAGTACTTC,CAWSVRPRTYEQYF,-,-,TRBV30,TRBJ2-7
TGTGCCAGCAGTCCCAGGGGAATCTCGAACACTGAAGCTTTCTTT,CASSPRGISNTEAFF,-,-,TRBV13,TRBJ1-1
TGTGCCATCAGTCATCCCCAACTACAGGAGCCTCAAGAGACCCAGTACTTC,CAISHPQLQEPQETQYF,-,-,TRBV10-3,TRBJ2-5
TGCAGTGCTAGAGCCCCTGTTGAAGGACAGGGGGATGGCTACACCTTC,CSARAPVEGQGDGYTF,many,TRBD1,TRBV20-1,TRBJ1-2
TGTGCCAGCAGTTCTCGGGGGGGATCGTATGGCTACACCTTC,CASSSRGGSYGYTF,-,-,TRBV6-1,TRBJ1-2
TGTGCCATCAGACAGGGGGCTGATAATTCACCCCTCCACTTT,CAIRQGADNSPLHF,many,TRBD1,TRBV10-3,TRBJ1-6
TGTGCCACCAGCGCCCCCCCCGGGGGCGACTCACCCCTCCACTTT,CATSAPPGGDSPLHF,few,-,TRBV24-1,TRBJ1-6
TGCAGTGCTAGGGATGACAGGGCCTCCTACGAGCAGTACTTC,CSARDDRASYEQYF,-,TRBD1,TRBV20-1,TRBJ2-7
TGCGCCAGCAGCCATCGGCGGACGGAAAAACTGTTTTTT,CASSHRRTEKLFF,few,-,TRBV4-1,TRBJ1-4
TGTGCCAGCAGTCTACAGGGCAGGGGCACCGGGGAGCTGTTTTTT,CASSLQGRGTGELFF,-,-,TRBV7-3,TRBJ2-2
TGTGCCAGCAGCGCAGCATCAGGGGTCGCTGTCAAAGCTTTCTTT,CASSAASGVAVKAFF,-,-,TRBV13,TRBJ1-1
TGTGCCACCAGCAGAGGGATAGCCGGAAACACCATATATTTT,CATSRGIAGNTIYF,many,-,TRBV15,TRBJ1-3